The 31 T cell receptor beta chains below come from one sample, sequenced in a study of shared clonotypes between healthy human individuals. The assay was immunoSEQ multiplex PCR, and TCRdb's table has in-frame clones only and misses some. This table holds 2 million to 2.5 million clones, roughly 93% found once. Material for sequencing was naive CD4+ T cells from PBMCs. Subset of the sample: CD45RA+ positively selected. These receptors all stem from a man between 18 and 35 years old in good health. Some clones in this sample may be carry-over from other donors' samples.

The V call is TRBV11-2, the J call TRBJ2-1, with 8 bases aligning to TRBD2. Germline V CDR1 and CDR2: SGHAT, FQNNGV. J gave up 5 bases and V 3 bases, and 9 bases lay outside the gene matches. This CDR3 contains 16 residues. The CDR3, as DNA: TGTGCCAGCAGCTTGTCTGTGGGACTAGGCCACAATGAGCAGTTCTTC. Its protein is CASSLSVGLGHNEQFF.

This rearrangement joins TRBV15 to TRBJ2-2; D not resolved. Germline V gene sequence: CDR1 LNHNV, CDR2 YYDKDF (reference sequence). The V end lost 6 bases, the J end lost 2 bases, and 7 bases lay between the germline ends. The CDR3 consists of 13 residues. The CDR3 DNA sequence: TGTGCCACCAGTCAGTCTAACACCGGGGAGCTGTTTTTT. Its translation is CATSQSNTGELFF.

A note on this clone: The same CDR3 can be traced to other DNA sequences in this sample. V gene TRBV4-3 combines with J gene TRBJ1-4; no reliable D call. Germline V CDR1 and CDR2: LGHNA, YSLEER. This CDR3 contains 15 residues. With 1 base removed from V and 0 bases from J, the gap between germline ends came to 6 bases. The CDR3 DNA reads TGCGCCAGCAGCCAAGTGGCTGCAACTAATGAAAAACTGTTTTTT. It encodes CASSQVAATNEKLFF.

This sequence joins TRBV4-1 and TRBJ1-3, with D uncertain. The germline V gene encodes CDR1 MGHRA and CDR2 YSYEKL. The V and J ends lost 0 bases and 0 bases respectively, with 9 bases between them. This CDR3 has 16 residues. The CDR3 is CASSQDKKSSGNTIYF. The CDR3 DNA reads TGCGCCAGCAGCCAAGATAAGAAGAGCTCTGGAAACACCATATATTTT.

J is TRBJ2-2 and V is TRBV19; 10 nucleotides match TRBD2. The CDR3 is 15 residues long. Germline V gives CDR1 LNHDA, CDR2 SQIVND (reference sequence). The trim removed 2 bases at V and 6 bases at J, leaving 3 bases unmatched. As DNA, the CDR3 is TGTGCCAGTAGTATACTAGCGGGAGAGCCCGGGGAGCTGTTTTTT. Translating gives CASSILAGEPGELFF.

V usage is TRBV30 and J usage is TRBJ2-7, with 7 bases identical to TRBD1. The V gene end was trimmed by 0 bases and the J gene end by 2 bases; junction bases not matched to a gene: 4. There are 14 residues in the CDR3. Germline V gene sequence: CDR1 GTSNPN, CDR2 SVGIG (reference sequence). The CDR3 region is CAWSVGRGTYEQYF. The CDR3 coding sequence is TGTGCCTGGAGTGTCGGCAGGGGGACCTACGAGCAGTACTTC. The complete variable domain, with remaining parts taken from reference TRBV30 and TRBJ2-7, reads SQTIHQWPATLVQPVGSPLSLECTVEGTSNPNLYWYRQAAGRGLQLLFYSVGIGQISSEVPQNLSASRPQDRQFILSSKKLLLSDSGFYLCAWSVGRGTYEQYFGPGTRLTVT.

Concerning this clone: The sample holds other DNA sequences that translate to the same CDR3. V is TRBV28 and J is TRBJ1-2; D not resolved. Germline loops: CDR1 MDHEN, CDR2 SYDVKM. This CDR3 comprises 12 residues. The V end was cut by 6 bases, the J end by 8 bases, with 13 bases between. CDR3 DNA: TGTGCCAGCAGCCTCTCAAGCTACGGCTACACCTTC. Its translation: CASSLSSYGYTF.

V and J are TRBV7-2 and TRBJ2-6; D remains ambiguous. The CDR3 is 16 residues long. V dropped 3 bases and J dropped 0 bases, with 9 bases sitting between them. Germline V CDR1 and CDR2: SGHTA, FQGNSA. For the CDR3, the DNA is TGTGCCAGCAGCTTTATACAGCCCTCTGGGGCCAACGTCCTGACTTTC. This encodes CASSFIQPSGANVLTF.

The V and J genes are TRBV14 and TRBJ2-7; D is possibly TRBD1 or TRBD2 (6 bases each). The CDR3 runs to 15 residues. From germline, CDR1 is SGHDN and CDR2 FVKESK. The V end lost 2 bases, the J end lost 4 bases, and 15 bases lay between the germline ends. The chain's CDR3 is CASSQFSGASYEQYF. CDR3 in DNA: TGTGCCAGCAGCCAATTTTCGGGGGCCTCTTACGAGCAGTACTTC.

This clone was recorded a few times. This CDR3 is also generated by other DNA sequences in the sample. The genes are TRBV28 and TRBJ2-6, with 7 bases identical to TRBD1. Germline CDR1 reads MDHEN; CDR2 reads SYDVKM. This CDR3 is built from 15 residues. J lost 2 bases, V lost 4 bases, and 2 bases had no gene match. CDR3 in amino acids: CASSSTGTGANVLTF. Written as DNA, the CDR3 is TGTGCCAGCAGTTCGACAGGGACTGGGGCCAACGTCCTGACTTTC. The variable domain in full, completed from reference TRBV28 and TRBJ2-6, reads DVKVTQSSRYLVKRTGEKVFLECVQDMDHENMFWYRQDPGLGLRLIYFSYDVKMKEKGDIPEGYSVSREKKERFSLILESASTNQTSMYLCASSSTGTGANVLTFGAGSRLTVL.

This rearrangement joins TRBV4-1 to TRBJ2-1; D could derive from TRBD1 or TRBD2 (5 bases each). Trimming took off 0 bases at V and 4 bases at J, with 13 bases between the two ends. The CDR3 extends over 16 amino acids. Germline-derived CDR1 and CDR2 are MGHRA and YSYEKL. The CDR3 sequence is CASSQDSGRTYNEQFF. Written as DNA, the CDR3 is TGCGCCAGCAGCCAAGATTCGGGACGGACATACAATGAGCAGTTCTTC.

The V call is TRBV7-2, the J call TRBJ1-2, with 7 nucleotides matching TRBD1. CDR1 is SGHTA, CDR2 FQGNSA, per germline. Trimming took 5 bases from V and 5 from J; bases not matched to a gene: 11. The CDR3 runs to 15 residues. The DNA of the CDR3 is TGTGCCAGCAGCCCTCGAGGAGCAGGGGGGTATGGCTACACCTTC. Amino acid sequence: CASSPRGAGGYGYTF.

The chain combines TRBV6-5 with TRBJ1-1; tentatively, D is TRBD1 (6 bases). Germline V gives CDR1 MNHEY, CDR2 SVGAGI. The V gene lost 4 bases and the J gene lost 7 bases, with 10 bases spanning the gap. This CDR3 contains 12 residues. For the CDR3, the DNA is TGTGCCAGCAGTTCCGGGACATTTGAAGCTTTCTTT. This codes for CASSSGTFEAFF.

This clone was counted once. The chain recombines TRBV27 with TRBJ1-2, with 8 nucleotides matching TRBD1. The CDR3 length is 15 residues. The germline CDR1 and CDR2 sequences are MNHEY and SMNVEV (reference sequence). V lost 5 bases, J lost 5 bases, and 10 bases stayed unmatched. The CDR3, as DNA: TGTGCCAGCAGTCCCCGACAGGGGTATGTTTATGGCTACACCTTC. Amino acid sequence: CASSPRQGYVYGYTF.

This chain connects TRBV6-4 to TRBJ1-5, with 9 bases that match TRBD1. Losses at the gene ends were 5 bases for V and 3 bases for J; bases not matched to a gene: 8. This CDR3 is 16 amino acids long. Germline lookup yields CDR1 MRHNA and CDR2 SNTAGT. CDR3 coding DNA: TGTGCCAGCAGTCCATGGACAGGGGCGGCCAATCAGCCCCAGCATTTT. Translation: CASSPWTGAANQPQHF.

This clone was seen more than once but under ten times. This chain uses TRBV10-3 with TRBJ1-3; D gene uncertain. Germline V gives CDR1 ENHRY, CDR2 SYGVKD. V lost 10 bases, J lost 0 bases, and 10 bases lay in between. The length of the CDR3 is 13 residues. The CDR3 loop reads CATLRSSGNTIYF. CDR3 DNA sequence: TGTGCCACCCTGAGGAGCTCTGGAAACACCATATATTTT.

The V gene is TRBV7-2, the J gene TRBJ2-7; no definite D call. In germline, CDR1 is SGHTA, CDR2 FQGNSA. The V and J ends lost 2 bases and 7 bases respectively, with 18 bases between them. CDR3 size: 15 residues. This CDR3 reads CASSLNPTAQAEQYF. The CDR3 region has the DNA TGTGCCAGCAGCTTAAACCCAACAGCGCAGGCTGAGCAGTACTTC. Combining the CDR3 with reference TRBV7-2 and TRBJ2-7 gives the whole variable domain GAGVSQSPSNKVTEKGKDVELRCDPISGHTALYWYRQSLGQGLEFLIYFQGNSAPDKSGLPSDRFSAERTGGSVSTLTIQRTQQEDSAVYLCASSLNPTAQAEQYFGPGTRLTVT.

The V call is TRBV18, the J call TRBJ2-5; 10 nucleotides agree with TRBD1. This CDR3 contains 13 residues. Germline CDR1 reads KGHSH; CDR2 reads LQKENI. Germline trimming cut 8 bases from V and 3 bases from J; bases unmatched to any gene: 3. This CDR3 reads CASTGTGEETQYF. In DNA, the CDR3 is TGTGCCAGCACCGGGACAGGGGAAGAGACCCAGTACTTC.

This chain joins TRBV11-2 and TRBJ2-2; 8 bases fit TRBD1. V was clipped by 1 base and J by 5 bases; unmatched bases: 3. CDR3 length: 15 amino acids. Germline assignment: CDR1 SGHAT and CDR2 FQNNGV. As DNA, the CDR3 is TGTGCCAGCAGCTTAGGCAGGGGGCCTACCGGGGAGCTGTTTTTT. Protein sequence: CASSLGRGPTGELFF. Full variable domain (missing parts from reference TRBV11-2 and TRBJ2-2): EAGVAQSPRYKIIEKRQSVAFWCNPISGHATLYWYQQILGQGPKLLIQFQNNGVVDDSQLPKDRFSAERLKGVDSTLKIQPAKLEDSAVYLCASSLGRGPTGELFFGEGSRLTVL.

This clone showed up just once. This chain connects TRBV6-6 to TRBJ2-1, with 10 bases identical to TRBD1. Germline trimming cut 7 bases from V and 10 bases from J; bases unmatched to any gene: 13. There are 15 residues in the CDR3. Looked up from germline, CDR1 is MNHNY and CDR2 is SVGAGI (reference sequence). In nucleotides, the CDR3 is TGTGCCAGCAATCCGGGACAGGGGTTTACGAGCGAGCAGTTCTTC. Its protein is CASNPGQGFTSEQFF.

A word on this clone: The sample holds other DNA sequences that translate to the same CDR3. The rearrangement joins TRBV5-1 to TRBJ2-5; the D gene is possibly TRBD2 (5 bases). V shed 7 bases and J shed 3 bases, with 7 bases lying between them. The CDR3 length is 11 residues. Germline CDR1 reads SGHRS; CDR2 reads YFSETQ. The CDR3 DNA sequence: TGCGCCAGCCGAGCGGAAGAGACCCAGTACTTC. Translation gives CASRAEETQYF.

The chain uses TRBV10-1 and TRBJ1-4; 10 nucleotides match TRBD1. J lost 3 bases, V lost 9 bases, and 16 bases had no gene match. Germline V CDR1 and CDR2: WNHNN, SYGVQD (reference sequence). This CDR3 has 18 amino acids. CDR3 in DNA: TGCGCCAGATTGCCCACAAAGACAGGGGGCAGCTCTAATGAAAAACTGTTTTTT. It specifies CARLPTKTGGSSNEKLFF.

This clone was detected a few times. The rearrangement links TRBV2 to TRBJ1-5; unclear D gene. The germline V gene has CDR1 SNHLY and CDR2 FYNNEI. This CDR3 is 15 amino acids long. Trimming cost V 2 bases and J 3 bases, with 11 bases left between them. This CDR3 is CASSERGLDNQPQHF. CDR3 coding DNA: TGTGCCAGCAGTGAAAGAGGGTTGGACAATCAGCCCCAGCATTTT.

The rearrangement joins TRBV5-8 to TRBJ1-1; tentatively, D is TRBD1 (6 bases). The CDR3 is 14 amino acids. Germline-derived CDR1 and CDR2 are SGHTS and YDEGEE. Trimming took off 1 base at V and 4 bases at J, with 11 bases between the two ends. The CDR3 region has the DNA TGTGCCAGCAGCTTGTATTCCAGGGGCACTGAAGCTTTCTTT. Translation: CASSLYSRGTEAFF.

The rearrangement joins TRBV19 to TRBJ1-2, with D possibly TRBD1 on 5 matching bases. V was shortened by 1 base and J by 5 bases, with 17 bases between the two germline ends. Germline V gene sequence: CDR1 LNHDA, CDR2 SQIVND (reference sequence). CDR3 length: 16 amino acids. CDR3 sequence: CASSIGRAGSSYGYTF. The CDR3 DNA reads as TGTGCCAGTAGTATAGGAAGGGCAGGGAGTTCGTATGGCTACACCTTC.

CDR3 in amino acids: CASSAPLKGSNTGELFF. The CDR3 DNA follows: TGTGCCAGCAGCGCCCCTCTGAAGGGCTCGAACACCGGGGAGCTGTTTTTT. The gene calls are TRBV9 and TRBJ2-2; D gene uncertain. V gave up 3 bases and J gave up 0 bases, with 15 bases separating them. CDR3 length: 17 residues. Germline V gives CDR1 SGDLS, CDR2 YYNGEE.

V and J are TRBV18 and TRBJ1-3; the D is unclear. V dropped 3 bases and J dropped 0 bases, with 12 bases sitting between them. The CDR3 extends over 16 amino acids. CDR1 and CDR2 (germline): KGHSH, LQKENI. CDR3 loop: CASSPSLPSSGNTIYF. In DNA form, the CDR3 reads TGTGCCAGCTCACCGTCACTCCCGAGCTCTGGAAACACCATATATTTT. The variable domain in full, with the rest retrieved from reference TRBV18 and TRBJ1-3, is NAGVMQNPRHLVRRRGQEARLRCSPMKGHSHVYWYRQLPEEGLKFMVYLQKENIIDESGMPKERFSAEFPKEGPSILRIQQVVRGDSAAYFCASSPSLPSSGNTIYFGEGSWLTVV.

V is TRBV5-1 and J is TRBJ2-7, with D uncertain. CDR3 size: 16 residues. Germline V gene lookup returns CDR1 SGHRS and CDR2 YFSETQ. Trimming removed 0 bases at V and 2 bases at J, with 15 bases between. The CDR3, as DNA: TGCGCCAGCAGCTTGGCTCCGGGTTTGGAGACCTACGAGCAGTACTTC. Translating it yields CASSLAPGLETYEQYF.

This chain links TRBV7-9 with TRBJ2-3, with TRBD1 matching 7 bases. CDR3 length: 13 residues. Germline lookup yields CDR1 SEHNR and CDR2 FQNEAQ (reference sequence). The junction had 3 bases not matched to a gene; V was cut back by 5 bases and J by 4 bases. CDR3 residues: CASSRQGADTQYF. The CDR3 bases are TGTGCCAGCAGCCGACAGGGAGCAGATACGCAGTATTTT.

The V and J genes are TRBV7-2 and TRBJ1-2, with 8 nucleotides matching TRBD1. Germline V lookup: CDR1 SGHTA, CDR2 FQGNSA. Losses at the gene ends were 0 bases for V and 7 bases for J; bases not matched to a gene: 4. This CDR3 comprises 14 residues. The CDR3 sequence is CASSLATGESGYTF. CDR3 DNA: TGTGCCAGCAGCTTAGCGACAGGGGAAAGTGGCTACACCTTC.

Written as DNA, the CDR3 is TGTGCCAGCAGTGAGACAGGGTTTAGTCAGCCCCAGCATTTT. Its protein product is CASSETGFSQPQHF. This rearrangement joins TRBV25-1 to TRBJ1-5; 7 nucleotides align to TRBD1. The CDR3 contains 14 residues. J was trimmed by 6 bases and V by 3 bases; bases with no gene match: 5. The V gene's germline CDR1 is MGHDK and CDR2 SYGVNS.